This T cell receptor (beta chain) was retrieved from a study of T cells after yellow fever vaccination. Looking at the study overall: Preparation of fractions with low cell numbers was performed using SMART-Seq v4 Ultra Low Input. Study-wide results and caveats: Primary-vaccination clones mostly resurfaced post-booster (96% CD4, roughly 90% CD8).

This CDR3 is built from 15 residues. Trimming took 4 bases from V and 0 from J, leaving 9 bases between them. The germline V gene encodes CDR1 LNHDA and CDR2 SQIVND (reference sequence). This clonotype came up a few times. Its antigen is currently unknown. The TCR cDNA carried a universal primer site and UMIs from 5'RACE template switching. One entry per CDR3 protein, called by TCRdb with MiXCR from the 5' RACE reads. Here the sample spans 350,000 to 450,000 distinct CDR3 sequences, approximately 18% being singletons. This TCR came from a man aged 18 to 29 who received the YFV17D yellow fever vaccine. V and J are TRBV19 and TRBJ2-2; tentative D call: TRBD2 (6 bases). The input for sequencing was PBMCs, taken before the yellow fever booster vaccination. The CDR3 sequence is CASSTGLTNTGELFF. In DNA, the CDR3 is TGTGCCAGTAGTACGGGACTTACGAACACCGGGGAGCTGTTTTTT.